This T cell receptor beta chain was profiled in a study of identical twins. TCRdb called the 5' RACE reads again in MiXCR, with one record for every CDR3 protein. This table holds 1.5 million to 2 million distinct CDR3 sequences, 25% to 35% found once. Sample: cord blood. The origin of this receptor is a newborn girl in good health.

CDR3 in DNA: TGTGCCAGCAGTCCAACCCTGGGATACTCACCCCTCCACTTT. It specifies CASSPTLGYSPLHF. The chain is built from TRBV7-2 and TRBJ1-6; D is uncertain. V was trimmed by 6 bases and J by 10 bases, leaving 16 bases between them. Germline V CDR1 and CDR2: SGHTA, FQGNSA. The CDR3 extends over 14 amino acids.